This TCR beta chain was sequenced during a study of T cell responses to AZD1222 COVID-19 vaccine. The CDR3 has 13 residues. Trimming pared 3 bases from V and 6 bases from J, leaving 13 bases between. Germline CDR1 is DFQATT and CDR2 is SNEGSKA (reference sequence). Data came from immunoSEQ multiplex PCR; TCRdb stores just in-frame clones and leaves some out. The sample consists of roughly 65,000 clones, around four fifths of them appearing once. Material: peripheral blood, obtained 28 days after the second AZD1222 dose. The genes are TRBV20-1 and TRBJ2-3, with a weak D call TRBD2 (6 bases). This receptor was taken from an adult who received the AZD1222 COVID-19 vaccine. The CDR3: CSASRREDDTQYF. CDR3 coding DNA: TGCAGTGCTAGTCGCAGGGAGGACGATACGCAGTATTTT.